One sample yielded the 18 T cell receptor beta chains listed below, sequenced in a study of blood T cell repertoires in COVID-19. Sequencing used immunoSEQ multiplex PCR; TCRdb keeps in-frame clones, though not all of them. The sample includes 250,000 to 350,000 clones, approximately 89% of them seen just once. The sequenced sample was PBMCs or T cells enriched from blood (not recorded which). These receptors were taken from a woman aged 45-60 years who had been exposed to COVID-19.

The gene calls are TRBV27 and TRBJ2-2; tentative D call: TRBD2 (6 bases). With 6 bases removed from V and 0 bases from J, the gap between germline ends came to 14 bases. The germline CDR1 and CDR2 sequences are MNHEY and SMNVEV (reference sequence). This CDR3 region has 16 residues. CDR3 nucleotide sequence: TGTGCCAGCAGCCGACTAGAACCTTCGAACACCGGGGAGCTGTTTTTT. Its protein is CASSRLEPSNTGELFF.

This sequence joins TRBV10-3 and TRBJ1-6; 7 bases map to TRBD1. V was pared by 6 bases and J by 7 bases, with 12 bases of the junction left unmatched. Germline CDR1 ENHRY, CDR2 SYGVKD. The CDR3 sequence is 16 residues long. CDR3 sequence: CAIREGRQGNNSPLHF. DNA of the CDR3: TGTGCCATCAGGGAGGGCCGACAGGGTAACAATTCACCCCTCCACTTT.

V and J are TRBV3-1 (or the pseudogene TRBV3-2) and TRBJ2-1, with TRBD2 identical over 13 bases. The CDR3 loop spans 18 amino acids. Germline trimming cut 5 bases from V and 3 bases from J; bases unmatched to any gene: 10. In germline, CDR1 is LGHDT, CDR2 YNNKEL (reference sequence). This CDR3 is CASSYGLAGEVDYNEQFF. The DNA of the CDR3 is TGTGCCAGCAGCTATGGACTAGCGGGGGAGGTCGACTACAATGAGCAGTTCTTC.

The J gene is TRBJ1-1, the V gene TRBV14, with D unclear. Germline assignment: CDR1 SGHDN and CDR2 FVKESK. Trimming pared 0 bases from V and 0 bases from J, leaving 8 bases between. This CDR3 has 15 amino acids. The CDR3 DNA reads TGTGCCAGCAGCCAAGAAGGAGGGCTGAACACTGAAGCTTTCTTT. Protein: CASSQEGGLNTEAFF.

The chain joins TRBV5-1 to TRBJ2-3; 8 nucleotides match TRBD2. Trimming at V came to 0 bases and at J to 1 base, leaving 4 bases not matched to a gene. The germline CDR1 and CDR2 sequences are SGHRS and YFSETQ. The length of the CDR3 is 16 residues. The DNA for the CDR3 is TGCGCCAGCAGCTTGGAGCGGGGGTCTGGCACAGATACGCAGTATTTT. It translates to CASSLERGSGTDTQYF.

The chain employs TRBV19 and TRBJ1-4; no firm D call. The V end was cut by 9 bases, the J end by 5 bases, with 7 bases between. The CDR3 is made up of 11 amino acids. Germline V gene lookup returns CDR1 LNHDA and CDR2 SQIVND (reference sequence). CDR3 sequence reads: CASIGNEKLFF. CDR3 DNA: TGTGCCAGCATCGGGAATGAAAAACTGTTTTTT.

This chain links TRBV5-6 with TRBJ2-2; possibly TRBD2 for D (6 bases). Germline CDR1 SGHDT, CDR2 YYEEEE. Between the trimmed V and J ends, which lost 0 bases and 4 bases, there was a span of 19 bases. This CDR3 comprises 18 residues. For the CDR3, the DNA is TGTGCCAGCAGCTTGGAGCCGATCACTAGCACGGGCACCGGGGAGCTGTTTTTT. Its protein product is CASSLEPITSTGTGELFF.

This chain joins TRBV20-1 and TRBJ2-1; 7 positions agree with TRBD2. Trimming at V came to 5 bases and at J to 12 bases, leaving 7 bases not matched to a gene. Germline V gene sequence: CDR1 DFQATT, CDR2 SNEGSKA (reference sequence). This CDR3 spans 11 amino acids. For the CDR3, the DNA is TGCAGTGCTCAATCGGGGGAGGGGCAGTTCTTC. Amino acid sequence: CSAQSGEGQFF.

This CDR3 is CASSLGQGRSYEQYF. Here the CDR3 DNA reads TGTGCCAGCAGTTTGGGACAGGGCAGGAGTTACGAGCAGTACTTC. The chain employs TRBV28 and TRBJ2-7, with TRBD1 matching 9 bases. The germline V gene has CDR1 MDHEN and CDR2 SYDVKM. Losses at the gene ends were 3 bases for V and 4 bases for J; bases not matched to a gene: 7. This CDR3 has 15 residues.

The chain carries TRBV10-3 and TRBJ2-2; no firm D call. Trimming took 5 bases from V and 0 from J, leaving 16 bases between them. Germline V gene data show CDR1 as ENHRY and CDR2 as SYGVKD. This CDR3 region has 17 residues. CDR3 in DNA: TGTGCCATCAGTTACGACCCAAGTGGGCCGAACACCGGGGAGCTGTTTTTT. This translates into CAISYDPSGPNTGELFF.

The gene calls are TRBV15 and TRBJ1-6, with TRBD1 as a possible D gene (5 bases). There are 16 residues in the CDR3. The germline gives CDR1 LNHNV, CDR2 YYDKDF (reference sequence). The V and J ends lost 1 base and 9 bases respectively, with 16 bases between them. The CDR3 DNA reads as TGTGCCACCAGCAGAGCCCCGGGGGGAGTGAGTTCACCCCTCCACTTT. Amino acids: CATSRAPGGVSSPLHF. The full variable domain, in which reference TRBV15 and TRBJ1-6 provide the parts outside the CDR3, is DAMVIQNPRYQVTQFGKPVTLSCSQTLNHNVMYWYQQKSSQAPKLLFHYYDKDFNNEADTPDNFQSRRPNTSFCFLDIRSPGLGDTAMYLCATSRAPGGVSSPLHFGNGTRLTVT.

A single count supports this clone. The V call is TRBV2, the J call TRBJ1-3; 9 bases line up with TRBD1. Germline V gene sequence: CDR1 SNHLY, CDR2 FYNNEI. This CDR3 region has 13 residues. The V gene end was trimmed by 7 bases and the J gene end by 8 bases; junction bases not matched to a gene: 6. CDR3 loop: CASTPGQGYTIYF. The CDR3 coding sequence is TGTGCCAGCACCCCGGGACAGGGTTACACCATATATTTT.

The chain combines TRBV9 with TRBJ2-1; 10 bases are shared with TRBD2. The CDR3 loop spans 15 amino acids. Trimming took 0 bases from V and 7 from J; bases not matched to a gene: 4. Germline V CDR1 and CDR2: SGDLS, YYNGEE. Written as DNA, the CDR3 is TGTGCCAGCAGCGTAGCACTAGCGGGGCGGAATGAGCAGTTCTTC. It codes for CASSVALAGRNEQFF.

The CDR3 DNA reads TGTGCCAGCAGCCAGCTGGGGGGGCCGACAGATACGCAGTATTTT. Translated: CASSQLGGPTDTQYF. The V gene is TRBV3-1 (or the pseudogene TRBV3-2), the J gene TRBJ2-3; maybe TRBD2 (7 bases). This CDR3 is 15 amino acids long. Germline V gives CDR1 LGHDT, CDR2 YNNKEL (reference sequence). V lost 3 bases to trimming and J lost 3 bases, with 13 bases between them.

The table lists this clone with a count of one. The rearrangement links TRBV18 to TRBJ2-7; D might be TRBD1 (6 bases). Germline CDR1 and CDR2: KGHSH and LQKENI. V shed 5 bases and J shed 0 bases, with 11 bases lying between them. This CDR3 comprises 14 residues. CDR3 sequence: CASSTGLGSYEQYF. As DNA, the CDR3 is TGTGCCAGCTCAACAGGGTTAGGCTCCTACGAGCAGTACTTC.

In DNA, the CDR3 is TGCGCCAGCAGCGCGGGGACGAGTAGCTCCTACAATGAGCAGTTCTTC. This sequence encodes CASSAGTSSSYNEQFF. This chain connects TRBV5-1 to TRBJ2-1, with D possibly TRBD2 on 6 matching bases. The V gene lost 4 bases and the J gene lost 0 bases, with 14 bases spanning the gap. The germline gives CDR1 SGHRS, CDR2 YFSETQ. The CDR3 spans 16 residues.

A remark on this clone: The identical CDR3 is also encoded by other nucleotide sequences in the sample. The chain links TRBV30 to TRBJ2-7; perhaps TRBD2 as D (5 bases). The CDR3 runs 13 residues. CDR1 GTSNPN and CDR2 SVGIG come from the germline V gene (reference sequence). Trimming shortened V by 0 bases and J by 0 bases, and 6 bases separated the two germline ends. The CDR3 loop is CAWSVGGSYEQYF. Here the CDR3 DNA reads TGTGCCTGGAGTGTAGGAGGCTCCTACGAGCAGTACTTC.

This chain joins TRBV4-1 and TRBJ1-2, with 9 bases matching TRBD1. The CDR3 runs 15 residues. The germline V gene has CDR1 MGHRA and CDR2 YSYEKL. The junction had 11 bases not matched to a gene; V was cut back by 4 bases and J by 8 bases. The CDR3 nucleotides are TGCGCCAGCAGCCCCGGGACGGGACAGGGCGAGGGCTACACCTTC. It encodes CASSPGTGQGEGYTF.